This T cell receptor (beta chain) was sequenced during a study of T cell repertoires in cytomegalovirus infection. CDR1 MDHEN and CDR2 SYDVKM come from the germline V gene. The CDR3 sequence is 13 residues long. The germline V and J ends were trimmed by 7 bases and 3 bases, with 11 bases remaining between them. MiXCR, run by TCRdb on the reads, gives a single entry per CDR3 protein. The sample carries 230,000 or so distinct CDR3 sequences, 15% to 20% recorded once. The genes are TRBV28 and TRBJ2-3; D not resolved. This clonotype was obtained from a human donor in good health (CMV status not recorded). Some clones in this sample may be carry-over from other donors' samples. Specimen: CD8+ T cells from PBMCs. The CDR3 sequence is CASTLGYTDTQYF. The CDR3 coding sequence is TGTGCCAGCACCCTGGGCTATACAGATACGCAGTATTTT.